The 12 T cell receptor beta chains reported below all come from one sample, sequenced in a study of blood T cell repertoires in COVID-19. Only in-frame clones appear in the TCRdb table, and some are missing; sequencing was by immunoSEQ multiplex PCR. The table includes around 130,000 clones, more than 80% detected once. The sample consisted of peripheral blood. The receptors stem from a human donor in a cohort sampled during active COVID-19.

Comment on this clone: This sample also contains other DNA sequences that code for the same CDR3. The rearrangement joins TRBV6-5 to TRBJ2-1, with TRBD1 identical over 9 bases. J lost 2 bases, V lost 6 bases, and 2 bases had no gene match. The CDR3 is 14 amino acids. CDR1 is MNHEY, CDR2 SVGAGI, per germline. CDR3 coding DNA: TGTGCCAGCAGAGGACAGGGGACCTACAATGAGCAGTTCTTC. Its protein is CASRGQGTYNEQFF.

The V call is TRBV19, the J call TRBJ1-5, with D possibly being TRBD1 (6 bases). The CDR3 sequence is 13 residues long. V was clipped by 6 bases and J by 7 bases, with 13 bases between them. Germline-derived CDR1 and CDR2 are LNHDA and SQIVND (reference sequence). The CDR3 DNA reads TGTGCCAGTAGAAATACAGGGACCCAGCCCCAGCATTTT. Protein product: CASRNTGTQPQHF.

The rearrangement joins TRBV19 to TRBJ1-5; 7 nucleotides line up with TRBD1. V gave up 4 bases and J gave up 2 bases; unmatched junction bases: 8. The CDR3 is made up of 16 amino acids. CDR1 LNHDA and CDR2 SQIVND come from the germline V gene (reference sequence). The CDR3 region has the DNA TGTGCCAGTAGTACCCGCCGGGACAGTGGCAATCAGCCCCAGCATTTT. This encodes CASSTRRDSGNQPQHF.

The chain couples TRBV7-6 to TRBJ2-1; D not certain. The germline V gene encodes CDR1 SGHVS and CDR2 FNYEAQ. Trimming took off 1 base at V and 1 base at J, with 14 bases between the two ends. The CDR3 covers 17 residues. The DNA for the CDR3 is TGTGCCAGCAGCTTAGTTGGTTCCCGAGTATCCTACAATGAGCAGTTCTTC. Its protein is CASSLVGSRVSYNEQFF.

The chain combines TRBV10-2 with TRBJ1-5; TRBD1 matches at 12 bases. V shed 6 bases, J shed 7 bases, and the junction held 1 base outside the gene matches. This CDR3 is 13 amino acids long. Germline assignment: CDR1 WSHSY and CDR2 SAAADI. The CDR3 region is CASRGQGAQPQHF. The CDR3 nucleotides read TGCGCCAGCAGGGGACAGGGGGCCCAGCCCCAGCATTTT.

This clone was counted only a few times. The CDR3 here is CASSLELGTSKDTQYF. The CDR3 bases are TGCGCCAGCAGCCTCGAACTCGGGACTAGTAAAGATACGCAGTATTTT. The rearrangement joins TRBV4-3 to TRBJ2-3; 8 nucleotides agree with TRBD2. Trimming took 4 bases from V and 5 from J; bases not matched to a gene: 11. This CDR3 is built from 16 residues. Per germline, CDR1 LGHNA and CDR2 YSLEER.

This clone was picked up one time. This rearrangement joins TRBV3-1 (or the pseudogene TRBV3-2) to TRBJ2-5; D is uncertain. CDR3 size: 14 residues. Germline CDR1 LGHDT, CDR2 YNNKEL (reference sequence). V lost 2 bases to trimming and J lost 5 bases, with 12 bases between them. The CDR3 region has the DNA TGTGCCAGCAGCCAACGCGGAGCGTGGGAGACCCAGTACTTC. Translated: CASSQRGAWETQYF.

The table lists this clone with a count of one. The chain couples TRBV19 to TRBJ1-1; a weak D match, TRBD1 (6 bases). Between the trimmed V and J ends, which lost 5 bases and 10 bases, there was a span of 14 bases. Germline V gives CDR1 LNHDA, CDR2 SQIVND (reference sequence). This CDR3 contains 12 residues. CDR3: CASSRREGGAFF. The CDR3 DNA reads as TGTGCCAGTAGTCGCAGGGAGGGGGGAGCTTTCTTT.

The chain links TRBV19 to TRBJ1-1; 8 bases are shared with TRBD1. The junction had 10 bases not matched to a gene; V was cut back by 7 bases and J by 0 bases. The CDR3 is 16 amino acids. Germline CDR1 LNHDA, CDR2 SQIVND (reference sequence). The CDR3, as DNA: TGTGCCAGTACCTCAACAGGGGGAGGTATGAACACTGAAGCTTTCTTT. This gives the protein CASTSTGGGMNTEAFF. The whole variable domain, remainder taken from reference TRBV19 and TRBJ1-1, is DGGITQSPKYLFRKEGQNVTLSCEQNLNHDAMYWYRQDPGQGLRLIYYSQIVNDFQKGDIAEGYSVSREKKESFPLTVTSAQKNPTAFYLCASTSTGGGMNTEAFFGQGTRLTVV.

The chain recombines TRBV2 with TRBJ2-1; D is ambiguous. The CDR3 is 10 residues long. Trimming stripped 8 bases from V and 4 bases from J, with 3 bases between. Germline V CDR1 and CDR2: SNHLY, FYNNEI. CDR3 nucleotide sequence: TGTGCCAGCGCGTACAATGAGCAGTTCTTC. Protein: CASAYNEQFF.

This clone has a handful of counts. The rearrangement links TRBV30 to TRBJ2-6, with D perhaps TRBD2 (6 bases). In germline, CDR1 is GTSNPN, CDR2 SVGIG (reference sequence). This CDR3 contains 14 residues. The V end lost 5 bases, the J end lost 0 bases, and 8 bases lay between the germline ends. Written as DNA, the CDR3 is TGTGCCTGGGGGGGGATCTCTGGGGCCAACGTCCTGACTTTC. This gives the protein CAWGGISGANVLTF.

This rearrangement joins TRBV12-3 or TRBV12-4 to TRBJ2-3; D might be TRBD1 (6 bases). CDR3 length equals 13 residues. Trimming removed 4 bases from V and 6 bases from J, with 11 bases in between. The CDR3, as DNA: TGTGCCAGCAGTTCGACGAGGGGGGATACGCAGTATTTT. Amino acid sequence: CASSSTRGDTQYF.